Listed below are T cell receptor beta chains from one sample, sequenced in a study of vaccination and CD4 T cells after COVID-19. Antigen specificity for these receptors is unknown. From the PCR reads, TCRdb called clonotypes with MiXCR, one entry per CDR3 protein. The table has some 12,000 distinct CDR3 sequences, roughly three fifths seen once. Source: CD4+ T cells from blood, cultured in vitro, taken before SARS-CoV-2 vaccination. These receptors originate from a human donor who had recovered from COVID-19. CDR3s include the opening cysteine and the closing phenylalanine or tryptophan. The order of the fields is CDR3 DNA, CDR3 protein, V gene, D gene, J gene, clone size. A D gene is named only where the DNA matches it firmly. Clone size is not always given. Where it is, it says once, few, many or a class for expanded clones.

CDR3nt: TGCAGTGCTATAATTCGTGGACGGGAAAATCAGCCCCAGCATTTT; CDR3aa: CSAIIRGRENQPQHF; v_gene: TRBV20-1; d_gene: .; j_gene: TRBJ1-5; abundance: .
CDR3nt: TGTGCCACCAGTGATCAGGGGACAGTCACAGATACGCAGTATTTT; CDR3aa: CATSDQGTVTDTQYF; v_gene: TRBV24-1; d_gene: TRBD1; j_gene: TRBJ2-3; abundance: .
CDR3nt: TGTGCCAGCAGACGGGACCCCCCACAAGCCCCGAACACCGGGGAGCTGTTTTTT; CDR3aa: CASRRDPPQAPNTGELFF; v_gene: TRBV6-1; d_gene: .; j_gene: TRBJ2-2; abundance: once
CDR3nt: TGTGCCAGCAGACAGGGAGGTTCACCCCTCCACTTT; CDR3aa: CASRQGGSPLHF; v_gene: TRBV6-2/TRBV6-3; d_gene: .; j_gene: TRBJ1-6; abundance: .
CDR3nt: TGTGCCAGCAGCTTAGTATTCGACAGCTACTCTGGGGCCAACGTCCTGACTTTC; CDR3aa: CASSLVFDSYSGANVLTF; v_gene: TRBV7-2; d_gene: .; j_gene: TRBJ2-6; abundance: few
CDR3nt: TGTGCCAGCAGTGAATCTGGGACAGCCTATGGCTACACCTTC; CDR3aa: CASSESGTAYGYTF; v_gene: TRBV6-1; d_gene: TRBD1; j_gene: TRBJ1-2; abundance: few
CDR3nt: TGTGCCAGCAGCCCCGCGGGGGATCGGACGAACACTGAAGCTTTCTTT; CDR3aa: CASSPAGDRTNTEAFF; v_gene: TRBV7-3; d_gene: .; j_gene: TRBJ1-1; abundance: few
CDR3nt: TGCAGTGCTAGGACAAAGGGTGAAGCTTTCTTT; CDR3aa: CSARTKGEAFF; v_gene: TRBV20-1; d_gene: .; j_gene: TRBJ1-1; abundance: .
CDR3nt: TGTGCCAGCCAATGGGGGACTCTTAATTCACCCCTCCACTTT; CDR3aa: CASQWGTLNSPLHF; v_gene: TRBV12-3/TRBV12-4; d_gene: .; j_gene: TRBJ1-6; abundance: .
CDR3nt: TGTGCCAGCAGTTTAGGGGCGGGACCTTATGGCTACACCTTC; CDR3aa: CASSLGAGPYGYTF; v_gene: TRBV27; d_gene: .; j_gene: TRBJ1-2; abundance: .
CDR3nt: TGCAGTGCTAGAGACCCGACTAGCGGAGGGATCAATGAGCAGTTCTTC; CDR3aa: CSARDPTSGGINEQFF; v_gene: TRBV20-1; d_gene: TRBD2; j_gene: TRBJ2-1; abundance: .
CDR3nt: TGTGCCAGCACTACGGAGCCCTGGGACAGGAGGTCGATTACTGAAGCTTTCTTT; CDR3aa: CASTTEPWDRRSITEAFF; v_gene: TRBV6-9; d_gene: TRBD1; j_gene: TRBJ1-1; abundance: .
CDR3nt: TGTGCCAGCAGCTCAGTAGGGCCGACGAACACTGAAGCTTTCTTT; CDR3aa: CASSSVGPTNTEAFF; v_gene: TRBV6-2/TRBV6-3; d_gene: .; j_gene: TRBJ1-1; abundance: .
CDR3nt: TGTGCCAGTTCGTGGGGCTATGGCTACACCTTC; CDR3aa: CASSWGYGYTF; v_gene: TRBV6-1; d_gene: .; j_gene: TRBJ1-2; abundance: few
CDR3nt: TGCAGTGCTAGGGACCGACAGGGAAGTTACTATGGCTACACCTTC; CDR3aa: CSARDRQGSYYGYTF; v_gene: TRBV20-1; d_gene: TRBD1; j_gene: TRBJ1-2; abundance: .
CDR3nt: TGTGCCAGCAGCCACCGGGACAGGGGGACCTCGGTCCATGGCTACACCTTC; CDR3aa: CASSHRDRGTSVHGYTF; v_gene: TRBV7-2; d_gene: TRBD1; j_gene: TRBJ1-2; abundance: few
CDR3nt: TGTGCCACCAGTGTGTCGGCGGGAGGAGGTACGCAGTATTTT; CDR3aa: CATSVSAGGGTQYF; v_gene: TRBV24-1; d_gene: TRBD2; j_gene: TRBJ2-3; abundance: .
CDR3nt: TGTGCCAGCAGTTACCAGGGGACAGGGACCAATTATGGCTACACCTTC; CDR3aa: CASSYQGTGTNYGYTF; v_gene: TRBV6-5; d_gene: TRBD1; j_gene: TRBJ1-2; abundance: .
CDR3nt: TGTGCCAGCAGTTCAGGAGGGGGAGTGAACTATGGCTACACCTTC; CDR3aa: CASSSGGGVNYGYTF; v_gene: TRBV7-9; d_gene: .; j_gene: TRBJ1-2; abundance: medium-sized
CDR3nt: TGTGCCAGCAGCTACCATGGAGGGGCCGAGCAGTACTTC; CDR3aa: CASSYHGGAEQYF; v_gene: TRBV6-5; d_gene: .; j_gene: TRBJ2-7; abundance: .
CDR3nt: TGCGCCAGCAGTCCAGGGGGCCTCTCTGGAAACACCATATATTTT; CDR3aa: CASSPGGLSGNTIYF; v_gene: TRBV4-3; d_gene: TRBD1; j_gene: TRBJ1-3; abundance: .
CDR3nt: TGTGCCAGTAGTACGACACCCAGGGGGGAGGAAGCTTTCTTT; CDR3aa: CASSTTPRGEEAFF; v_gene: TRBV19; d_gene: TRBD1; j_gene: TRBJ1-1; abundance: few
CDR3nt: TGCAGTGCGTCGAGACTAGATCCCTACAATGAGCAGTTCTTC; CDR3aa: CSASRLDPYNEQFF; v_gene: TRBV20-1; d_gene: .; j_gene: TRBJ2-1; abundance: .
CDR3nt: TGTGCCACCAGTGAGGGACACTATGGCTACACCTTC; CDR3aa: CATSEGHYGYTF; v_gene: TRBV24-1; d_gene: .; j_gene: TRBJ1-2; abundance: .
CDR3nt: TGCGCCAGCAGCTTGGCTTCCCAGGGAGAAGCTTTCTTT; CDR3aa: CASSLASQGEAFF; v_gene: TRBV5-1; d_gene: .; j_gene: TRBJ1-1; abundance: .
CDR3nt: TGTGCCAGCAGTTACAATGGGGATTATCAGCCCCAGCATTTT; CDR3aa: CASSYNGDYQPQHF; v_gene: TRBV6-5; d_gene: .; j_gene: TRBJ1-5; abundance: .
CDR3nt: TGTGCCAGCAGCTTAGCGCCGGGGGGGAACACTGAAGCTTTCTTT; CDR3aa: CASSLAPGGNTEAFF; v_gene: TRBV7-6; d_gene: .; j_gene: TRBJ1-1; abundance: few
CDR3nt: TGTGCCAGCAGCTGGGACATCCTAGACTATGGCTACACCTTC; CDR3aa: CASSWDILDYGYTF; v_gene: TRBV7-2; d_gene: .; j_gene: TRBJ1-2; abundance: .
CDR3nt: TGTGCCAGCAGTACCCGATACCGGGGAATAGAGAGCTATGGCTACACCTTC; CDR3aa: CASSTRYRGIESYGYTF; v_gene: TRBV12-3/TRBV12-4; d_gene: .; j_gene: TRBJ1-2; abundance: .
CDR3nt: TGTGCCAGCAGCCCAGGAGCTTATAGAGCCAAAAACATTCAGTACTTC; CDR3aa: CASSPGAYRAKNIQYF; v_gene: TRBV7-8; d_gene: .; j_gene: TRBJ2-4; abundance: few
CDR3nt: TGTGCCAGCAGGCTCCAACAGGGGACCGCTTTCTTT; CDR3aa: CASRLQQGTAFF; v_gene: TRBV6-8; d_gene: TRBD1; j_gene: TRBJ1-1; abundance: few
CDR3nt: TGTGCCAGTACCCCTCGGGACTACTTTAACAATGAGCAGTTCTTC; CDR3aa: CASTPRDYFNNEQFF; v_gene: TRBV19; d_gene: TRBD2; j_gene: TRBJ2-1; abundance: .
CDR3nt: TGTGCCAGCGGGCGGAGAGGCACTGAAGCTTTCTTT; CDR3aa: CASGRRGTEAFF; v_gene: TRBV7-2; d_gene: .; j_gene: TRBJ1-1; abundance: few
CDR3nt: TGTGCCAGCAGCTCCGGGACAAGGGGGGAGACCCAGTACTTC; CDR3aa: CASSSGTRGETQYF; v_gene: TRBV7-2; d_gene: .; j_gene: TRBJ2-5; abundance: .
CDR3nt: TGTGCCAGCAGTGAAGCGACGGGAAACACTGAAGCTTTCTTT; CDR3aa: CASSEATGNTEAFF; v_gene: TRBV6-1; d_gene: .; j_gene: TRBJ1-1; abundance: few
CDR3nt: TGTGCCAGCAGCCGGACAGGGGCAACTGAAGCTTTCTTT; CDR3aa: CASSRTGATEAFF; v_gene: TRBV7-3; d_gene: TRBD1; j_gene: TRBJ1-1; abundance: .
CDR3nt: TGTGCCAGCAGAGCCCCGGACAGGGGTACAGATACGCAGTATTTT; CDR3aa: CASRAPDRGTDTQYF; v_gene: TRBV5-4; d_gene: TRBD1; j_gene: TRBJ2-3; abundance: .
CDR3nt: TGCAGCGCCGAGCAGGGTTCGGAGACCCAGTACTTC; CDR3aa: CSAEQGSETQYF; v_gene: TRBV29-1; d_gene: .; j_gene: TRBJ2-5; abundance: few
CDR3nt: TGTGCCACCAGTGATCTCTCCCCTCGGTTGCAACTAGCGGTAACCGGGGAGCTGTTTTTT; CDR3aa: CATSDLSPRLQLAVTGELFF; v_gene: TRBV24-1; d_gene: TRBD2; j_gene: TRBJ2-2; abundance: few
CDR3nt: TGTGCCAGCAGCGACAGGGGCAATCAGCCCCAGCATTTT; CDR3aa: CASSDRGNQPQHF; v_gene: TRBV7-2; d_gene: TRBD1; j_gene: TRBJ1-5; abundance: .
CDR3nt: TGCAGTGCTAGACCCTCGACAGGAGACGGCTACACCTTC; CDR3aa: CSARPSTGDGYTF; v_gene: TRBV20-1; d_gene: .; j_gene: TRBJ1-2; abundance: .
CDR3nt: TGTGCCAGCAGTTGGACAGGGGAAGAGACCCAGTACTTC; CDR3aa: CASSWTGEETQYF; v_gene: TRBV6-5; d_gene: TRBD1; j_gene: TRBJ2-5; abundance: .
CDR3nt: TGTGCCAGCAGCTTGATGACAGGGGGGAACACTGAAGCTTTCTTT; CDR3aa: CASSLMTGGNTEAFF; v_gene: TRBV11-3; d_gene: TRBD1; j_gene: TRBJ1-1; abundance: .
CDR3nt: TGTGCCAGCATGGGCGGGTACGAGCAGTACTTC; CDR3aa: CASMGGYEQYF; v_gene: TRBV6-1; d_gene: .; j_gene: TRBJ2-7; abundance: .
CDR3nt: TGTGCCACCAGCATTTTAAGGGCTGTTGGCAATCAGCCCCAGCATTTT; CDR3aa: CATSILRAVGNQPQHF; v_gene: TRBV15; d_gene: .; j_gene: TRBJ1-5; abundance: .
CDR3nt: TGCAGTGCTAGATTGACTAGCGGGAGGGGAACACGGCCGTACGAGCAGTACTTC; CDR3aa: CSARLTSGRGTRPYEQYF; v_gene: TRBV20-1; d_gene: TRBD2; j_gene: TRBJ2-7; abundance: .
CDR3nt: TGCGCCAGCAGCGCTAGACGTGAGCAGTTCTTC; CDR3aa: CASSARREQFF; v_gene: TRBV5-1; d_gene: .; j_gene: TRBJ2-1; abundance: .
CDR3nt: TGCAGTGCTAACGGACAGTTTAAGGCCAAAAACATTCAGTACTTC; CDR3aa: CSANGQFKAKNIQYF; v_gene: TRBV20-1; d_gene: .; j_gene: TRBJ2-4; abundance: .
CDR3nt: TGTGCCAGCAGTGGGCACGCCCCAGCTATCTCCTACGAGCAGTACTTC; CDR3aa: CASSGHAPAISYEQYF; v_gene: TRBV6-1; d_gene: .; j_gene: TRBJ2-7; abundance: .
CDR3nt: TGTGCCAGCAGTTTAAGTGGGGGCACTGAAGCTTTCTTT; CDR3aa: CASSLSGGTEAFF; v_gene: TRBV12-3/TRBV12-4; d_gene: .; j_gene: TRBJ1-1; abundance: few
CDR3nt: TGCGCCAGCAGCCCCCTCGGGGGGGCTGGTGGCACAGATACGCAGTATTTT; CDR3aa: CASSPLGGAGGTDTQYF; v_gene: TRBV5-1; d_gene: TRBD2; j_gene: TRBJ2-3; abundance: .
CDR3nt: TGTGCCAGCAGCATCCACTCTAGCGGGAGGGCCCAACGTGAGCAGTTCTTC; CDR3aa: CASSIHSSGRAQREQFF; v_gene: TRBV5-4; d_gene: TRBD2; j_gene: TRBJ2-1; abundance: .
CDR3nt: TGTGCCTGGAGTCATAGCAATCAGCCCCAGCATTTT; CDR3aa: CAWSHSNQPQHF; v_gene: TRBV30; d_gene: .; j_gene: TRBJ1-5; abundance: once
CDR3nt: TGTGCCAGCAGTTCTCTCGGGACAAGGAACGATTCACCCCTCCACTTT; CDR3aa: CASSSLGTRNDSPLHF; v_gene: TRBV6-5; d_gene: .; j_gene: TRBJ1-6; abundance: .
CDR3nt: TGTGCCAGCAGCTTCGACCGGGCTGGCTACACCTTC; CDR3aa: CASSFDRAGYTF; v_gene: TRBV7-9; d_gene: .; j_gene: TRBJ1-2; abundance: .